This T cell receptor beta chain stems from a study of blood T cell repertoires in COVID-19. Study background: COVID-19 samples, acute and convalescent, were from the United States, Italy and Spain. Sources were T cells, B-cell-depleted T cells, or PBMCs; the material itself was cDNA or gDNA.

The CDR3 has 14 amino acids. Germline CDR1 SGHRS, CDR2 YFSETQ. V trimming: 4 bases; J trimming: 2 bases; junction bases outside the gene matches: 5. In the study's own analysis: For nucleated cells, counts were estimated from reference gene primer amplification. Clones were read by immunoSEQ multiplex PCR, and TCRdb kept only the in-frame ones, dropping some. V and J calls and clone size are as listed in that table; D and trimming were resolved from the DNA. The sample yields tens of thousands of clones, approximately 86% seen once. This TCR was sampled from a man aged 65 to 79 with active COVID-19. The specimen was peripheral blood. The chain couples TRBV5-1 to TRBJ1-2; 7 bases align to TRBD1. The CDR3 DNA reads as TGCGCCAGCAGCCTGCCCAGGGGGAACTATGGCTACACCTTC. Translating gives CASSLPRGNYGYTF.